These 31 T cell receptor beta chains were all obtained from the same sample, sequenced in a study of cytomegalovirus exposure and HLA in healthy donors. Assay: immunoSEQ multiplex PCR; the TCRdb copy retains only in-frame clones and omits some. Of some 160,000 clones listed, roughly nine tenths are singletons. Specimen: PBMCs. These receptors were obtained from a man between 18 and 35 years old in good health and CMV-seronegative.

This clone was detected only a few times. The chain employs TRBV11-2 and TRBJ2-7, with D possibly TRBD2 on 5 matching bases. Germline assignment: CDR1 SGHAT and CDR2 FQNNGV. Trimming pared 5 bases from V and 2 bases from J, leaving 7 bases between. The CDR3 length is 12 residues. CDR3 nucleotides: TGTGCCAGCAGCGACTATCCCTACGAGCAGTACGTC. Its protein is CASSDYPYEQYV.

V gene TRBV7-9 combines with J gene TRBJ1-1, with 9 bases that match TRBD1. The length of the CDR3 is 14 residues. Germline values: CDR1 SEHNR, CDR2 FQNEAQ (reference sequence). V lost 4 bases and J lost 4; bases outside the gene matches: 4. CDR3 region: CASSSLQGATEAFF. The CDR3 region has the DNA TGTGCCAGCAGCTCCCTACAGGGGGCCACTGAAGCTTTCTTT.

This clone has only one observation. The genes are TRBV2 and TRBJ2-7; 7 bases agree with TRBD1. This CDR3 is built from 15 residues. Germline-derived CDR1 and CDR2 are SNHLY and FYNNEI. The trim removed 6 bases at V and 5 bases at J, leaving 13 bases unmatched. CDR3 protein: CASRGYRDSKHEQYF. The CDR3 nucleotides read TGTGCCAGCAGGGGCTACCGGGACAGCAAACACGAGCAGTACTTC. The full variable domain, completed using reference TRBV2 and TRBJ2-7, is EPEVTQTPSHQVTQMGQEVILRCVPISNHLYFYWYRQILGQKVEFLVSFYNNEISEKSEIFDDQFSVERPDGSNFTLKIRSTKLEDSAMYFCASRGYRDSKHEQYFGPGTRLTVT.

The V call is TRBV5-4, the J call TRBJ1-2, with TRBD1 matching over 7 bases. Germline CDR1 SGHNT, CDR2 YYREEE (reference sequence). The CDR3 loop spans 15 amino acids. J gave up 2 bases and V 4 bases, and 8 bases lay outside the gene matches. For the CDR3, the DNA is TGTGCCAGCAGCGCCGGACAGGCAACAAACTATGGCTACACCTTC. It specifies CASSAGQATNYGYTF. The whole variable domain, filled in from reference TRBV5-4 and TRBJ1-2, reads ETGVTQSPTHLIKTRGQQVTLRCSSQSGHNTVSWYQQALGQGPQFIFQYYREEENGRGNFPPRFSGLQFPNYSSELNVNALELDDSALYLCASSAGQATNYGYTFGSGTRLTVV.

J is TRBJ2-1 and V is TRBV4-3; TRBD2 aligns across 8 bases. Unmatched junction bases numbered 2, after V lost 0 bases and J lost 4 bases. Germline loops: CDR1 LGHNA, CDR2 YSLEER. The CDR3 runs to 15 residues. The DNA for the CDR3 is TGCGCCAGCAGCCAAGAAACTAGCGGTTACAATGAGCAGTTCTTC. It yields the protein CASSQETSGYNEQFF.

The rearrangement uses TRBV15 and TRBJ2-5, with D tentatively TRBD2 (6 bases). Trimming pared 0 bases from V and 3 bases from J, leaving 14 bases between. The length of the CDR3 is 16 residues. In germline, CDR1 is LNHNV, CDR2 YYDKDF (reference sequence). The CDR3 region is CATSRDEGGAKETQYF. CDR3 bases: TGTGCCACCAGCAGAGATGAGGGCGGGGCCAAAGAGACCCAGTACTTC.

The rearrangement joins TRBV30 to TRBJ1-2, with 7 bases aligning to TRBD1. Germline CDR1 GTSNPN, CDR2 SVGIG (reference sequence). Losses at the gene ends were 5 bases for V and 0 bases for J; bases not matched to a gene: 6. The CDR3 consists of 14 residues. CDR3 sequence: CAWHRDRANYGYTF. The CDR3 DNA is TGTGCCTGGCACCGGGACAGAGCTAACTATGGCTACACCTTC.

The chain couples TRBV2 to TRBJ1-2, with 8 bases lining up with TRBD1. CDR3 length: 13 amino acids. Per germline, CDR1 SNHLY and CDR2 FYNNEI. The V and J ends lost 8 bases and 3 bases, in that order; junction bases with no gene match: 5. The CDR3 DNA is TGTGCCAGCCGACAGGGGATAGACTATGGCTACACCTTC. Its translation: CASRQGIDYGYTF. Variable domain in full (rest from reference TRBV2 and TRBJ1-2): EPEVTQTPSHQVTQMGQEVILRCVPISNHLYFYWYRQILGQKVEFLVSFYNNEISEKSEIFDDQFSVERPDGSNFTLKIRSTKLEDSAMYFCASRQGIDYGYTFGSGTRLTVV.

The chain's CDR3 is CASSLVDYRYEQYF. The CDR3 DNA is TGTGCCAGCAGCTTGGTGGACTACCGCTACGAGCAGTACTTC. This chain uses TRBV5-5 with TRBJ2-7; D is possibly TRBD2 (6 bases). CDR1 and CDR2 (germline): SGHKS, YYEKEE (reference sequence). With 0 bases removed from V and 3 bases from J, the gap between germline ends came to 10 bases. The CDR3 spans 14 residues.

The V call is TRBV21-1, the J call TRBJ2-2; TRBD2, the table's D call, lacks a check against the DNA. TRBV21-1 is a pseudogene locus. This CDR3 is built from 15 residues. In DNA, the CDR3 is TGTGCCAGCCACGGAAGGGAGAATAACACCGGGGAGCTGTTTTTT. Its protein is CASHGRENNTGELFF.

CDR3 in DNA: TGTGCCAGCAGCATAGTCGGGTCCGGGGCCAACGTCCTGACTTTC. It translates to CASSIVGSGANVLTF. The rearrangement uses TRBV7-9 and TRBJ2-6, with D uncertain. The CDR3 loop spans 15 amino acids. The germline CDR1 and CDR2 sequences are SEHNR and FQNEAQ (reference sequence). The ends were cut back, 5 bases at V and 4 bases at J, with 12 bases in the middle.

J is TRBJ1-5 and V is TRBV7-9; 8 bases align to TRBD1. Trimming at V came to 4 bases and at J to 7 bases, leaving 9 bases not matched to a gene. The CDR3 contains 15 residues. The germline CDR1 and CDR2 sequences are SEHNR and FQNEAQ (reference sequence). This chain's CDR3 is CASSSSATGEQPQHF. CDR3 in DNA: TGTGCCAGCAGCTCTAGTGCGACAGGGGAACAGCCCCAGCATTTT.

The chain links TRBV2 to TRBJ2-5, with 7 bases matching TRBD1. The CDR3 is 14 amino acids. The V segment lost 6 bases and the J segment 5 bases; nucleotides outside the gene matches: 9. Germline CDR1 and CDR2: SNHLY and FYNNEI. The chain's CDR3 is CASRKTGTAETQYF. CDR3 coding DNA: TGTGCCAGCAGGAAAACCGGGACAGCGGAGACCCAGTACTTC.

The V call is TRBV9, the J call TRBJ2-1; possibly TRBD1 for D (5 bases). V lost 4 bases and J lost 6, with 8 bases in between. The germline CDR1 and CDR2 sequences are SGDLS and YYNGEE. The CDR3 length is 12 residues. As DNA, the CDR3 is TGTGCCAGCAGCCCCCAGGGCAATGAGCAGTTCTTC. This sequence encodes CASSPQGNEQFF.

V and J are TRBV7-9 and TRBJ2-3; tentatively, D is TRBD1 (5 bases). The CDR3 extends over 14 amino acids. V dropped 1 base and J dropped 1 base, with 6 bases sitting between them. Germline V gene lookup returns CDR1 SEHNR and CDR2 FQNEAQ (reference sequence). The CDR3 bases are TGTGCCAGCAGCTTAGGCAGGGGCACAGATACGCAGTATTTT. It yields the protein CASSLGRGTDTQYF.

The rearrangement joins TRBV7-9 to TRBJ1-2; D unclear. Germline loops: CDR1 SEHNR, CDR2 FQNEAQ (reference sequence). The CDR3 loop spans 12 amino acids. With 5 bases removed from V and 1 base from J, the gap between germline ends came to 5 bases. The CDR3: CASSTVNYGYTF. The CDR3 DNA reads TGTGCCAGCAGCACTGTTAACTATGGCTACACCTTC. Filled out from reference TRBV7-9 and TRBJ1-2, the complete variable domain reads DTGVSQNPRHKITKRGQNVTFRCDPISEHNRLYWYRQTLGQGPEFLTYFQNEAQLEKSRLLSDRFSAERPKGSFSTLEIQRTEQGDSAMYLCASSTVNYGYTFGSGTRLTVV.

The V and J genes are TRBV19 and TRBJ1-1; weak D call: TRBD1 (5 bases). Trimming took 3 bases from V and 2 from J, leaving 10 bases between them. Germline V lookup: CDR1 LNHDA, CDR2 SQIVND (reference sequence). The CDR3 has 14 amino acids. CDR3 residues: CASSIDSLNTEAFF. CDR3 nucleotides: TGTGCCAGTAGTATTGACAGCCTCAACACTGAAGCTTTCTTT.

The V call is TRBV7-9, the J call TRBJ1-1, with 7 bases that match TRBD1. V dropped 3 bases and J dropped 1; count of bases not matched to a gene: 11. The CDR3 has 17 amino acids. From germline, CDR1 is SEHNR and CDR2 FQNEAQ (reference sequence). The CDR3 reads CASSFEGGYFGNTEAFF. For the CDR3, the DNA is TGTGCCAGCAGCTTCGAAGGGGGCTATTTCGGGAACACTGAAGCTTTCTTT.

The chain joins TRBV5-6 to TRBJ1-5; the match to TRBD1 covers 7 bases. The V gene end was trimmed by 5 bases and the J gene end by 9 bases; junction bases not matched to a gene: 14. CDR3 length equals 15 residues. Germline CDR1 and CDR2: SGHDT and YYEEEE. The CDR3 sequence: CASSRGQRVSSPQHF. CDR3 nucleotides: TGTGCCAGCAGTCGGGGACAGCGGGTGTCTTCGCCCCAGCATTTT.

The chain has TRBV9 and TRBJ2-7; D possibly corresponds to TRBD2 (5 bases). The CDR3 is made up of 14 amino acids. V gave up 4 bases and J gave up 5 bases, with 16 bases separating them. Germline V CDR1 and CDR2: SGDLS, YYNGEE. The CDR3: CASSIGPGSDEQYF. DNA of the CDR3: TGTGCCAGCAGCATAGGGCCTGGGAGCGACGAGCAGTACTTC.

The chain has TRBV30 and TRBJ2-3, with D possibly matching TRBD2 (6 bases). CDR1 and CDR2 (germline): GTSNPN, SVGIG (reference sequence). CDR3 length: 15 residues. V shed 2 bases and J shed 2 bases, with 14 bases lying between them. The CDR3 reads CAWSTDGGYTDTQYF. CDR3 bases: TGTGCCTGGAGTACGGACGGGGGATACACAGATACGCAGTATTTT.

The V gene is TRBV11-3, the J gene TRBJ2-2; 7 bases are shared with TRBD1. Germline V gene sequence: CDR1 SGHNT, CDR2 YENEEA. The CDR3 is 14 residues long. The ends lost 5 bases at V and 6 bases at J; junction bases unmatched: 6. In nucleotides, the CDR3 is TGTGCCAGCAGCCTCGGGCAGGGGGCCGGGGAGCTGTTTTTT. It yields the protein CASSLGQGAGELFF.

J is TRBJ2-7 and V is TRBV19; TRBD1 agrees at 9 bases. Germline lookup yields CDR1 LNHDA and CDR2 SQIVND (reference sequence). The CDR3 loop spans 15 amino acids. The J segment lost 2 bases and the V segment lost 4 bases, leaving 6 bases of the junction unmatched. The CDR3 DNA reads TGTGCCAGTAGTAGGGGACAGGGTGTGGCCTACGAGCAGTACTTC. Translating gives CASSRGQGVAYEQYF.

Here the CDR3 DNA reads TGTGCCAGCAGTTCCCGGGACAGGGGGCCCTATGGCTACACCTTC. Its protein product is CASSSRDRGPYGYTF. The rearrangement joins TRBV9 to TRBJ1-2, with 12 bases identical to TRBD1. V was pared by 5 bases and J by 4 bases, with 6 bases of the junction left unmatched. This CDR3 has 15 residues. Germline loops: CDR1 SGDLS, CDR2 YYNGEE.

The chain carries TRBV10-3 and TRBJ1-1; the D gene is possibly TRBD1 (6 bases). V lost 3 bases and J lost 7, with 12 bases in between. The CDR3 contains 13 residues. Germline-derived CDR1 and CDR2 are ENHRY and SYGVKD. The CDR3 region has the DNA TGTGCCATCAGTGAAGGGGGAATAGGTGAAGCTTTCTTT. As protein: CAISEGGIGEAFF.

The V gene is TRBV7-9, the J gene TRBJ1-2; possibly TRBD1 for D (6 bases). V shed 5 bases and J shed 8 bases, with 15 bases lying between them. Germline values: CDR1 SEHNR, CDR2 FQNEAQ (reference sequence). The CDR3 is made up of 13 amino acids. CDR3 sequence (DNA): TGTGCCAGCAGCGGTGAGGGGGGGCACGGCTACACCTTC. This sequence encodes CASSGEGGHGYTF.

The chain combines TRBV10-2 with TRBJ1-1; D might be TRBD1 (6 bases). With 2 bases removed from V and 4 bases from J, the gap between germline ends came to 11 bases. CDR1 is WSHSY, CDR2 SAAADI, per germline. CDR3 size: 14 residues. The CDR3: CASSETGRGTEAFF. CDR3 DNA: TGCGCCAGCAGTGAGACAGGGCGTGGCACTGAAGCTTTCTTT.

The J gene is TRBJ2-1, the V gene TRBV29-1, with TRBD1 identical over 10 bases. The CDR3 is made up of 15 amino acids. Germline assignment: CDR1 SQVTM and CDR2 ANQGSEA. After removal of 4 bases from V and 10 bases from J, the junction contained 13 bases not matched to a gene. CDR3 sequence: CSVGARQGAYWEQFF. The CDR3 DNA is TGCAGCGTTGGGGCGAGACAGGGGGCATATTGGGAGCAGTTCTTC.

J is TRBJ2-7 and V is TRBV6-1, with D perhaps TRBD2 (5 bases). Germline-derived CDR1 and CDR2 are MNHNS and SASEGT. The CDR3 consists of 12 residues. Trimming took 1 base from V and 4 from J, leaving 5 bases between them. In DNA form, the CDR3 reads TGTGCCAGCAGTGAAGGGGAGTACGAGCAGTACGTC. It specifies CASSEGEYEQYV.

This chain connects TRBV10-1 to TRBJ1-5; D is undetermined. The CDR3 length is 15 residues. Trimming pared 2 bases from V and 7 bases from J, leaving 15 bases between. Germline values: CDR1 WNHNN, CDR2 SYGVQD (reference sequence). The CDR3 spells CASSEKGGLGQPQHF. The CDR3 coding sequence is TGCGCCAGCAGTGAGAAGGGAGGGCTTGGACAGCCCCAGCATTTT.

This chain joins TRBV27 and TRBJ2-3; D might be TRBD2 (5 bases). V lost 2 bases and J lost 1, with 16 bases in between. Germline V gene data show CDR1 as MNHEY and CDR2 as SMNVEV (reference sequence). This CDR3 region has 17 residues. This CDR3 is CASSLRVGAARTDTQYF. The CDR3 bases are TGTGCCAGCAGTTTAAGAGTAGGAGCGGCCCGCACAGATACGCAGTATTTT.